A selection of T cell receptor beta chains follows, all from one sample in a study of control samples from healthy donors and cancer patients. Clones were sequenced by immunoSEQ multiplex PCR, and TCRdb holds only the in-frame ones, with some missing. The data show about 170,000 clones, with around 93% seen just once and about 4% held by the top ten. Sequencing used blood. All receptors come from a woman aged 55-69 years in good health. Each CDR3 is given with its conserved first and last residue. Each record gives: CDR3 DNA, CDR3 protein, D gene, V gene, J gene, clone size. D genes are given only for firm matches. The size field is filled for only some rows; it gives once, few, many or a size class.

CDR3nt: TGTGCCAGCAGCTTATTTGGACTAGAATCGGATGAGCAGTTCTTC; CDR3aa: CASSLFGLESDEQFF; d_gene: TRBD2; v_gene: TRBV7-2; j_gene: TRBJ2-1; abundance: .
CDR3nt: TGTGCCAGCAGAGGGGCAGGGGAAACCTACGAGCAGTACTTC; CDR3aa: CASRGAGETYEQYF; d_gene: .; v_gene: TRBV6-5; j_gene: TRBJ2-7; abundance: .
CDR3nt: TGTGCCAGCTCACCAGGGCTGGTGGGAAACACCATATATTTT; CDR3aa: CASSPGLVGNTIYF; d_gene: .; v_gene: TRBV18; j_gene: TRBJ1-3; abundance: .
CDR3nt: TGTGCCAGCAGTGCATTAGCTCTTGAAGCTTTCTTT; CDR3aa: CASSALALEAFF; d_gene: .; v_gene: TRBV6-2/TRBV6-3; j_gene: TRBJ1-1; abundance: .
CDR3nt: TGTGCCAGCTCCATGCACACCGGAGGGGACGCTGAAGCTTTCTTT; CDR3aa: CASSMHTGGDAEAFF; d_gene: .; v_gene: TRBV18; j_gene: TRBJ1-1; abundance: once
CDR3nt: TGTGCCAGCAGCCTGGGGACACCGATGTCCGGGGAGCTGTTTTTT; CDR3aa: CASSLGTPMSGELFF; d_gene: .; v_gene: TRBV5-4; j_gene: TRBJ2-2; abundance: .
CDR3nt: TGTGCCAGTAATCAACAAGCCGGGACAGGGGGCTTTGGAAACACCATATATTTT; CDR3aa: CASNQQAGTGGFGNTIYF; d_gene: TRBD1; v_gene: TRBV19; j_gene: TRBJ1-3; abundance: .
CDR3nt: TGTGCCAGCTCAGCCTCCGGGACAGGGGACAGGGGCTACACCTTC; CDR3aa: CASSASGTGDRGYTF; d_gene: TRBD1; v_gene: TRBV18; j_gene: TRBJ1-2; abundance: .
CDR3nt: TGTGCCAGCAGTTACTTTTCGACAGGTTCGAATCAGCCCCAGCATTTT; CDR3aa: CASSYFSTGSNQPQHF; d_gene: .; v_gene: TRBV6-2/TRBV6-3; j_gene: TRBJ1-5; abundance: .
CDR3nt: TGTGCCACCAGCAGGACATTTCAGGGGCCGGCAGATACGCAGTATTTT; CDR3aa: CATSRTFQGPADTQYF; d_gene: .; v_gene: TRBV15; j_gene: TRBJ2-3; abundance: once
CDR3nt: TGTGCCTACCTTTTAGCGGGGGGCTTAGAGACCCAGTACTTC; CDR3aa: CAYLLAGGLETQYF; d_gene: TRBD2; v_gene: TRBV30; j_gene: TRBJ2-5; abundance: .
CDR3nt: TGTGCCAGCAGCTTAGCGGGGGGCCATGGAGATACGCAGTATTTT; CDR3aa: CASSLAGGHGDTQYF; d_gene: .; v_gene: TRBV7-9; j_gene: TRBJ2-3; abundance: .
CDR3nt: TGTGCCAGTAGTCCCCAACCGCGGGGGTTTACAGATACGCAGTATTTT; CDR3aa: CASSPQPRGFTDTQYF; d_gene: TRBD2; v_gene: TRBV19; j_gene: TRBJ2-3; abundance: .
CDR3nt: TGTGCCAGCAGTACAGGGACGATGAACACTGAAGCTTTCTTT; CDR3aa: CASSTGTMNTEAFF; d_gene: .; v_gene: TRBV27; j_gene: TRBJ1-1; abundance: .
CDR3nt: TGTGCCAGCAGCAACCCCCGGGGGGGGGTCAATCAGCCCCAGCATTTT; CDR3aa: CASSNPRGGVNQPQHF; d_gene: .; v_gene: TRBV21-1; j_gene: TRBJ1-5; abundance: .
CDR3nt: TGCAGCGTTGGAGCTGTCGGGCTAGGGAATACCCTAGCCAAAAACATTCAGTACTTC; CDR3aa: CSVGAVGLGNTLAKNIQYF; d_gene: .; v_gene: TRBV29-1; j_gene: TRBJ2-4; abundance: .
CDR3nt: TGCGCCAGCAGCCCTGGGACAGGGGCACCTACAGATACGCAGTATTTT; CDR3aa: CASSPGTGAPTDTQYF; d_gene: TRBD1; v_gene: TRBV5-1; j_gene: TRBJ2-3; abundance: .